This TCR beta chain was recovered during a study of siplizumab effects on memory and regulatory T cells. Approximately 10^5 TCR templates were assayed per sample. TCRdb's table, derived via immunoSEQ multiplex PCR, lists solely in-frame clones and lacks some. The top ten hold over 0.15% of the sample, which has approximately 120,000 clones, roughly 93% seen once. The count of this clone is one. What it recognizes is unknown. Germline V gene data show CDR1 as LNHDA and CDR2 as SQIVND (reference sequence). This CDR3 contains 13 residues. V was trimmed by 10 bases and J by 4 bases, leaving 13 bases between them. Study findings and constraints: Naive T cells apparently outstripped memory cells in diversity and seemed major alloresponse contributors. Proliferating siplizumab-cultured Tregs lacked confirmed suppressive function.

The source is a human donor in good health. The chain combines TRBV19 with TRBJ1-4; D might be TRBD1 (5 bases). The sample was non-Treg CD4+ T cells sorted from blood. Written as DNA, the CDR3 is TGTGCCACCGGGACGGTCCTTAATGAAAAACTGTTTTTT. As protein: CATGTVLNEKLFF.